This T cell receptor (beta chain) was captured in a study of human T cells and chemical hapten exposure. Study-level background: Largely, small differences in pooled library volume made per-sample TCR yields vary.

Study-wide findings and caveats: With regard to DPC sensitization, TCRs above 1 in 1000 frequency did not change. Controls formed significantly fewer large CDR3 similarity clusters than expanded TCRs did.

TCRdb reprocessed the RACE reads with MiXCR, giving one entry per CDR3 protein. The sample contains over 60,000 distinct CDR3 sequences, about a tenth of which appear only once. This clonotype appeared a few times. Antigen specificity is unknown. Time point noted: patch test 2, 6 weeks after DPC sensitization. Treatment given: therapeutic diphenylcyclopropenone sensitization with weekly scalp DPC. The TCR originated in a woman aged 45 to 65 with alopecia areata. Some clones in this sample may be carry-over from other donors' samples. The input for sequencing was whole blood, taken in connection with sensitization to the hapten diphenylcyclopropenone (DPC).

The chain's CDR3 is CASSLPGTDIQYF. Written as DNA, the CDR3 is TGTGCCAGCAGCTTGCCTGGGACGGACATTCAGTACTTC. This rearrangement joins TRBV7-2 to TRBJ2-4; D tentatively reads TRBD1 or TRBD2 (5 bases each). CDR3 length equals 13 residues. Germline V gene sequence: CDR1 SGHTA, CDR2 FQGNSA. V lost 3 bases, J lost 8 bases, and 11 bases lay in between.